These T cell receptor beta chains were read from a single sample in a study of blood T cell repertoires in COVID-19. Profiled with immunoSEQ multiplex PCR; TCRdb holds only in-frame clones, not every one. Of roughly 440,000 clones in the sample, approximately 90% are singletons; the top ten hold over 10%. Source material: peripheral blood. These receptors were collected from a woman between 45 and 60 years old with COVID-19, enrolled during active disease. Both conserved end residues are trimmed from each CDR3. Fields, in order: CDR3 protein, V gene.

CDR3: ASSIGGLNTEAF; V: TRBV19
CDR3: ASSLARVNTEAF; V: TRBV5-1
CDR3: ASSSEIYGYT; V: TRBV6-5
CDR3: ASSGDRSISNTDTQY; V: TRBV5-6
CDR3: ACQPGQSGNTIY; V: TRBV30
CDR3: ASSPGRRVSYNEQF; V: TRBV18
CDR3: ASSLAGREDEKLF; V: TRBV5-6
CDR3: ATSRDRQSSYEQY; V: TRBV15
CDR3: ASSPWAGRTDTQY; V: TRBV18
CDR3: ASSRGQGWTSSTDTQY; V: TRBV5-6
CDR3: ATGSRDRSYEQY; V: TRBV21-1
CDR3: SASPGDTEAF; V: TRBV20-1
CDR3: AISLGQQATNEKLF; V: TRBV7-9
CDR3: ASSLVPGRDYGYT; V: TRBV5-4
CDR3: ASSVIQGARNEAF; V: TRBV5-1
CDR3: ASSLGDVAGQPQH; V: TRBV7-2
CDR3: ASSYSVRGNTEAF; V: TRBV6-5
CDR3: ASSRNSYTDTQY; V: TRBV19
CDR3: ASSLNRGETQY; V: TRBV12-3/TRBV12-4
CDR3: ASSFGRDTISGANVLT; V: TRBV5-1
CDR3: ASSKDPGTAQETQY; V: TRBV6-2/TRBV6-3
CDR3: SVVSTGVTEAF; V: TRBV29-1
CDR3: ASSLGGGQGPYEQY; V: TRBV7-2
CDR3: ASTRRGGNGYT; V: TRBV12-3/TRBV12-4
CDR3: ASKVLSLAGENEQY; V: TRBV5-1
CDR3: ASSYAVGRNQPQH; V: TRBV6-6
CDR3: ASSQGTGTFYEQY; V: TRBV3-1/TRBV3-2
CDR3: ASSPQRGVSGTEAF; V: TRBV18
CDR3: ASSSPGQGTRQY; V: TRBV5-1
CDR3: ATSDGNRGNNSPLH; V: TRBV24-1
CDR3: ASSPGGADTQY; V: TRBV3-1/TRBV3-2
CDR3: ASSGQVNTEAF; V: TRBV2
CDR3: AWVEWTGAEAF; V: TRBV30
CDR3: ATTDRFETQY; V: TRBV19
CDR3: ASGLGVDRGAF; V: TRBV12-5
CDR3: ASSYRDRDTGELF; V: TRBV28
CDR3: ASSIGTGGEAF; V: TRBV25-1
CDR3: ASSFGDIQY; V: TRBV7-6
CDR3: ATSAPEQEGTDTQY; V: TRBV24-1
CDR3: ASSKGPGERVTEAF; V: TRBV21-1
CDR3: ASSERQNGNTIY; V: TRBV2
CDR3: ASSIGAPGLTMNTIY; V: TRBV19
CDR3: AISGGREQF; V: TRBV10-3
CDR3: ASSFRDGGDEQF; V: TRBV27
CDR3: ASSFTGVVGELF; V: TRBV5-8
CDR3: ASSRYRVPNYGYT; V: TRBV6-6
CDR3: ASSFGSGGNYGYT; V: TRBV28
CDR3: ASSPSKQEGLTYEQY; V: TRBV21-1
CDR3: ASTSGQGSPLH; V: TRBV14
CDR3: ASREPGVNSPLH; V: TRBV19
CDR3: ASSLGAGDVYGYT; V: TRBV5-5